The following is a T cell receptor beta chain sequence with its context. Antigen: not known. Donors in the study were healthy people who gave bone marrow. This sample stems from a study of cytomegalovirus exposure and HLA in healthy donors. Findings and limits, study-wide: Being productive about 90% or about 30% of the time was typical of most TCR beta V segments in an earlier analysis. Being indistinguishable, some V segments were excluded, TRBV6-2 and TRBV6-3 among them. Reports described diagnosis of cytomegalovirus status by the classifier as highly specific and sensitive.

Vbeta (60) and Jbeta (13) primers were used in the PCR. The method was immunoSEQ multiplex PCR; TCRdb's version includes in-frame clones alone and lacks a portion of them. The sample lists roughly 200,000 clones, around 70% seen once, with 2.9% in the top ten. This CDR3 has 15 amino acids. Trimming cost V 1 base and J 7 bases; bases outside gene matches: 6. The germline V gene has CDR1 SGHTA and CDR2 FQGNSA. The genes are TRBV7-2 and TRBJ2-1, with 8 bases identical to TRBD2. The clonotype was recovered from a male donor in good health and CMV-seronegative. Sample: PBMCs. The CDR3 DNA reads as TGTGCCAGCAGCTTAGGCGGGAGGATGTTGAATGAGCAGTTCTTC. Amino acids: CASSLGGRMLNEQFF.